This entry concerns a single TCR beta chain. The antigen it recognizes is unknown. Base qualities are not provided; no much larger clone lies one nucleotide away. This sample was taken from a study of siplizumab effects on memory and regulatory T cells (dated by TCRdb to between 2018 and 2021). Concerning the study at large: The study looked at the effect of siplizumab, an anti-CD2 antibody, on alloreactive T-cell subsets in allogeneic mixed lymphocyte reactions made from human PBMCs. Summary of the overall study and its limitations: Because sequences below about 10^-5 frequency were poorly captured, only a minor fraction of alloreactive clones could be mapped to unstimulated subsets. Siplizumab significantly lowered the cumulative frequency of alloreactive sequences that could be traced to unstimulated CD4+ memory T cells. Of the alloreactive CD4+ clones that could be mapped, the Treg-derived share averaged almost 70% with siplizumab compared with around 27% in control reactions. Whether proliferating Tregs from siplizumab cultures were suppressive was not functionally confirmed. Compared with memory T cells, unstimulated naive T cells appeared more diverse, and naive cells seemed to make a substantial contribution to the alloresponse. A naive or memory phenotype could not be assigned to roughly 75-97% of proliferating CD4+ or CD8+ clones.

Sorted unstimulated T cells and proliferating T cells recovered from mixed lymphocyte reactions underwent TCRbeta CDR3 sequencing. Fresh whole blood from around eleven HLA-typed healthy donors served as the source for isolating PBMCs. To map where alloreactive clones came from, unstimulated CD4+ non-regulatory T cells were FACS-sorted. The CDR3, from cysteine to phenylalanine, totals 14 residues. The sequence is cut down to CDR3 DNA, 42 bases in frame from base 1. CDR1 and CDR2 are drawn from the germline V gene (reference sequence): SEHNR, FQNEAQ. V is cut by 3 bases and J by 4 bases, and the space between the germline ends is 11 bases. Preparation of the library involved the immunoSEQ multiplex PCR assay. The deep sequencing platform assayed around 95,000 TCR templates per sample. Genomic DNA extracted from sorted T cells was used for TCRbeta CDR3 sequencing. The source study handled its data this way. Clonal analysis of TCRbeta CDR3 data was done in the R programming language. Alloreactive CD4+ and CD8+ clones were identified by comparing unstimulated samples to CFSE-low samples taken after the reaction. Alloreactive CD4+ clones were assigned to regulatory or non-regulatory origin by matching sequences to sorted unstimulated Treg and non-Treg repertoires. Entries here come from immuneACCESS through TCRdb and include only in-frame sequences with V and J called. Some clones fail to appear in such tables; in the studies checked, an unresolved V gene covers under half of the shortfall, and the cause of the remainder is unknown. V and J calls and clone size are copied from that table; D and trimming were computed from the DNA. The sample includes about 120,000 clones, with about 95% observed a single time. 1.5% to 2% of the sample lies in the top ten.

Sequenced input: non-Treg CD4+ T cells sorted from blood. The cell subset or site label here, explained by the study, means: FACS-sorted unstimulated CD4+ non-regulatory T cells. This chain is built from TRBV7-9 and TRBJ2-3; no D gene can be assigned with confidence. The origin of this receptor is a human donor in good health. The CDR3 reads CASSLTAQSDTQYF. The bases read TGTGCCAGCAGCTTGACTGCTCAGTCAGATACGCAGTATTTT.